This is a list of T cell receptor beta chains from one sample in a study of shared clonotypes between healthy human individuals. This table comes from immunoSEQ multiplex PCR, and its TCRdb copy is limited to in-frame clones, with some not included. The table records 2 million to 2.5 million clones, approximately 90% of them present only once. Sequencing input: naive CD4+ T cells from PBMCs. The receptors here all came from a man in his late teens or twenties in good health. Some clones in this sample may be carry-over from other donors' samples. Each CDR3 is given with its conserved first and last residue. A D gene is named only where the DNA matches it firmly. The listing skips clone size in some rows; elsewhere it reads once, few, many or a size class.

j_call: TRBJ1-1; v_call: TRBV13; clone_size: .; d_call: .; cdr3_nt: TGTGCCAGCTCGGGGGGGAACACTGAAGCTTTCTTT; cdr3_aa: CASSGGNTEAFF
j_call: TRBJ1-5; v_call: TRBV28; clone_size: once; d_call: TRBD1; cdr3_nt: TGTGCCAGCAGTTTTCGACAGGGGGCCTATCAGCCCCAGCATTTT; cdr3_aa: CASSFRQGAYQPQHF
j_call: TRBJ2-6; v_call: TRBV7-2; clone_size: .; d_call: .; cdr3_nt: TGTGCCAGCAGCTTAAACAGCCCCGGGGCCAACGTCCTGACTTTC; cdr3_aa: CASSLNSPGANVLTF
j_call: TRBJ2-7; v_call: TRBV19; clone_size: .; d_call: .; cdr3_nt: TGTGCCAGTAGTATGCGAGGTTGGCAGGGGAGCTCCTACGAGCAGTACTTC; cdr3_aa: CASSMRGWQGSSYEQYF
j_call: TRBJ1-1; v_call: TRBV14; clone_size: .; d_call: .; cdr3_nt: TGTGCCAGCAGCCAAGACGAAGGAGAAGCTTTCTTT; cdr3_aa: CASSQDEGEAFF
j_call: TRBJ1-4; v_call: TRBV6-6; clone_size: .; d_call: .; cdr3_nt: TGTGCCAGCAGTGGCACAGCTAATGAAAAACTGTTTTTT; cdr3_aa: CASSGTANEKLFF
j_call: TRBJ1-2; v_call: TRBV2; clone_size: .; d_call: TRBD1; cdr3_nt: TGTGCCAGCATCCGGGACAGAAACTATGGCTACACCTTC; cdr3_aa: CASIRDRNYGYTF
j_call: TRBJ1-4; v_call: TRBV29-1; clone_size: .; d_call: .; cdr3_nt: TGCAGCGTACCCAAGGAGGACGGAAATGAAAAACTGTTTTTT; cdr3_aa: CSVPKEDGNEKLFF
j_call: TRBJ1-1; v_call: TRBV7-2; clone_size: .; d_call: .; cdr3_nt: TGTGCCAGCAGCTCGCAGGGGTTCGGGAACACTGAAGCTTTCTTT; cdr3_aa: CASSSQGFGNTEAFF
j_call: TRBJ2-1; v_call: TRBV2; clone_size: .; d_call: TRBD2; cdr3_nt: TGTGCCAGCAGCGTTAGCGGGGCATACAATGAGCAGTTCTTC; cdr3_aa: CASSVSGAYNEQFF
j_call: TRBJ2-7; v_call: TRBV6-1; clone_size: .; d_call: .; cdr3_nt: TGTGCCTGCGGGTCCCTCACACGGCACGAGCAGTACTTC; cdr3_aa: CACGSLTRHEQYF
j_call: TRBJ2-7; v_call: TRBV29-1; clone_size: .; d_call: .; cdr3_nt: TGCAGCGTTAGGACTGTCTCCTACGAGCAGTACTTC; cdr3_aa: CSVRTVSYEQYF
j_call: TRBJ2-4; v_call: TRBV30; clone_size: once; d_call: TRBD2; cdr3_nt: TGTGCCTGTTACCAGCCCCAACCGGGACTAGCGGGAGGGAGGGCCAAAAACATTCAGTACTTC; cdr3_aa: CACYQPQPGLAGGRAKNIQYF
j_call: TRBJ2-7; v_call: TRBV2; clone_size: .; d_call: TRBD2; cdr3_nt: TGTGCCAGCAGTTTAGCGGGAGGGCCCTACGAGCAGTACTTC; cdr3_aa: CASSLAGGPYEQYF
j_call: TRBJ1-1; v_call: TRBV5-5; clone_size: .; d_call: .; cdr3_nt: TGTGCCAGCAGCCACAAACCCCCTGAAGCTTTCTTT; cdr3_aa: CASSHKPPEAFF
j_call: TRBJ2-7; v_call: TRBV6-1; clone_size: .; d_call: .; cdr3_nt: TGTGCCACAAAGGAGGACCGAGTTCCCTCCTACGAGCAGTACTTC; cdr3_aa: CATKEDRVPSYEQYF
j_call: TRBJ1-5; v_call: TRBV19; clone_size: .; d_call: TRBD1; cdr3_nt: TGTGCCAGTAGTCCCCGGGACAGGGGGTGGAATCAGCCCCAGCATTTT; cdr3_aa: CASSPRDRGWNQPQHF
j_call: TRBJ2-6; v_call: TRBV7-2; clone_size: .; d_call: .; cdr3_nt: TGTGCCAGCAGCAGAAGAGGGAGCTCTGGGGCCAACGTCCTGACTTTC; cdr3_aa: CASSRRGSSGANVLTF
j_call: TRBJ2-7; v_call: TRBV6-5; clone_size: .; d_call: .; cdr3_nt: TGTGCCAGCAGTAAACAGGTCTCCTACGAGCAGTACTTC; cdr3_aa: CASSKQVSYEQYF
j_call: TRBJ2-5; v_call: TRBV5-6; clone_size: .; d_call: TRBD1; cdr3_nt: TGTGCCAGCAGTTGGGACAGGGGGGGAGAGACCCAGTACTTC; cdr3_aa: CASSWDRGGETQYF
j_call: TRBJ2-7; v_call: TRBV6-1; clone_size: .; d_call: TRBD1; cdr3_nt: TGTGCCAGCAGTGAACCTGCGGGACAGGGTATATACGAGCAGTACTTC; cdr3_aa: CASSEPAGQGIYEQYF
j_call: TRBJ2-7; v_call: TRBV11-2; clone_size: .; d_call: .; cdr3_nt: TGTGCCAGCACCCCAAGGAGGTTCTACGAGCAGTACTTC; cdr3_aa: CASTPRRFYEQYF
j_call: TRBJ2-7; v_call: TRBV7-9; clone_size: .; d_call: .; cdr3_nt: TGTGCCAGCAGCTCCCCCCCCAATCCCTACGAGCAGTACTTC; cdr3_aa: CASSSPPNPYEQYF
j_call: TRBJ2-1; v_call: TRBV7-2; clone_size: .; d_call: .; cdr3_nt: TGTGCCAGCAGCTTAGCAACGCCCTCCTACAATGAGCAGTTCTTC; cdr3_aa: CASSLATPSYNEQFF
j_call: TRBJ1-4; v_call: TRBV5-4; clone_size: .; d_call: .; cdr3_nt: TGTGCCAGCAGCACAGGAGGGGGTACAACTAATGAAAAACTGTTTTTT; cdr3_aa: CASSTGGGTTNEKLFF
j_call: TRBJ2-4; v_call: TRBV6-6; clone_size: .; d_call: .; cdr3_nt: TGTGCCAGCAGTTACCCCCAGGACTCTAAGTACTTC; cdr3_aa: CASSYPQDSKYF
j_call: TRBJ2-2; v_call: TRBV7-3; clone_size: .; d_call: TRBD2; cdr3_nt: TGTGCCAGCAGCTTACTAGCGGGCCTCTCCGGGGAGCTGTTTTTT; cdr3_aa: CASSLLAGLSGELFF
j_call: TRBJ1-2; v_call: TRBV10-1; clone_size: .; d_call: .; cdr3_nt: TGCGCCAGCAGTCGGACGGTCATGGGTGGCTACACCTTC; cdr3_aa: CASSRTVMGGYTF
j_call: TRBJ1-5; v_call: TRBV2; clone_size: .; d_call: .; cdr3_nt: TGTGCCAGCAACCCTCTAGGAGTAAAGGGCAATCAGCCCCAGCATTTT; cdr3_aa: CASNPLGVKGNQPQHF
j_call: TRBJ2-7; v_call: TRBV18; clone_size: .; d_call: .; cdr3_nt: TGTGCCAGCTCACCGGGGGGGCACGAGCAGTACTTC; cdr3_aa: CASSPGGHEQYF
j_call: TRBJ2-3; v_call: TRBV19; clone_size: .; d_call: TRBD1; cdr3_nt: TGTGCCAGTAGTATGGGGACAGGGAGGGGCACTAGCACAGATACGCAGTATTTT; cdr3_aa: CASSMGTGRGTSTDTQYF
j_call: TRBJ1-1; v_call: TRBV5-1; clone_size: .; d_call: TRBD1; cdr3_nt: TGCGCCAGCAGCGGGGACGTTTTTGTGCGAGACAGGGGTAGGACTGAAGCTTTCTTT; cdr3_aa: CASSGDVFVRDRGRTEAFF
j_call: TRBJ1-5; v_call: TRBV4-1; clone_size: .; d_call: TRBD1; cdr3_nt: TGCGCCAGCCGACCGGGGGACAGGGGGCAGAGCAATCAGCCCCAGCATTTT; cdr3_aa: CASRPGDRGQSNQPQHF